Following are 5 T cell receptor beta chains from one sample sequenced in a study of cytomegalovirus exposure and HLA in healthy donors. The PCR was carried out with 60 Vbeta primers and 13 Jbeta primers. Clones were read by immunoSEQ multiplex PCR, and TCRdb kept only the in-frame ones, dropping some. The table records approximately 120,000 clones, over 70% of them present only once. Material: PBMCs. Source of these receptors: a man between 18 and 35 years old in good health and CMV-seropositive.

The chain carries TRBV4-1 and TRBJ2-3; 8 bases match TRBD2. Germline trimming cut 3 bases from V and 3 bases from J; bases unmatched to any gene: 5. The CDR3 is 15 amino acids. Germline values: CDR1 MGHRA, CDR2 YSYEKL. In DNA form, the CDR3 reads TGCGCCAGCAGCCAGTTAGCGGGGACAACAGATACGCAGTATTTT. Translated: CASSQLAGTTDTQYF.

This rearrangement joins TRBV30 to TRBJ1-4, with 9 nucleotides matching TRBD1. CDR3 size: 13 residues. Trimming at V came to 6 bases and at J to 5 bases, leaving 4 bases not matched to a gene. Germline lookup yields CDR1 GTSNPN and CDR2 SVGIG (reference sequence). The CDR3 sequence is CACPDRGNEKLFF. The CDR3 DNA sequence: TGTGCCTGCCCCGACAGGGGGAATGAAAAACTGTTTTTT.

This chain connects TRBV6-6 to TRBJ1-1; the D is unclear. V lost 8 bases to trimming and J lost 0 bases, with 7 bases between them. The germline gives CDR1 MNHNY, CDR2 SVGAGI (reference sequence). The CDR3 extends over 12 amino acids. The CDR3 reads CASAVMNTEAFF. In DNA, the CDR3 is TGTGCCAGCGCAGTGATGAACACTGAAGCTTTCTTT.

This CDR3 is CASSYPTGQGFGEAFF. The CDR3 nucleotides read TGTGCCAGCAGTTACCCAACGGGACAGGGTTTCGGTGAAGCTTTCTTT. The V gene is TRBV6-6, the J gene TRBJ1-1; 9 nucleotides align to TRBD1. The V and J ends lost 2 bases and 7 bases, in that order; junction bases with no gene match: 11. The CDR3 has 16 residues. Germline V gene sequence: CDR1 MNHNY, CDR2 SVGAGI (reference sequence).

This clone was seen more than once but under ten times. The chain couples TRBV6-5 to TRBJ2-3; 9 bases align to TRBD1. The CDR3 spans 14 residues. The V segment lost 5 bases and the J segment 5 bases; nucleotides outside the gene matches: 5. Per germline, CDR1 MNHEY and CDR2 SVGAGI. This chain's CDR3 is CASSIGQGIDTQYF. The CDR3 DNA reads TGTGCCAGCAGTATAGGACAGGGGATAGATACGCAGTATTTT.